The clone carrying this T cell receptor beta chain appeared a single time. Germline-derived CDR1 and CDR2 are MNHEY and SVGAGI. With 6 bases removed from V and 0 bases from J, the gap between germline ends came to 12 bases. This CDR3 has 15 amino acids. These data originate in a study of blood T cell repertoires in COVID-19. Whole-study context: Both acute and convalescent COVID-19 samples were obtained from the United States, Italy and Spain. Sources were T cells, B-cell-depleted T cells, or PBMCs; the material itself was cDNA or gDNA.

Original methodology: Amplification of reference gene primers provided the estimated nucleated cell counts. Here immunoSEQ multiplex PCR was the method, and the copy in TCRdb shows in-frame clones only, minus some. The V and J calls and the clone size are those of that table, but D and trimming were determined from the DNA. Counted here are some 13,000 clones, around 82% occurring once; the ten biggest clones make up approximately 35%. The source is a human donor in a cohort sampled during active COVID-19. The chain recombines TRBV6-5 with TRBJ1-3; D perhaps matches TRBD1 (6 bases). The specimen sequenced was peripheral blood. CDR3 DNA: TGTGCCAGCAGCCCCGGGACAACCTCTGGAAACACCATATATTTT. Protein: CASSPGTTSGNTIYF.